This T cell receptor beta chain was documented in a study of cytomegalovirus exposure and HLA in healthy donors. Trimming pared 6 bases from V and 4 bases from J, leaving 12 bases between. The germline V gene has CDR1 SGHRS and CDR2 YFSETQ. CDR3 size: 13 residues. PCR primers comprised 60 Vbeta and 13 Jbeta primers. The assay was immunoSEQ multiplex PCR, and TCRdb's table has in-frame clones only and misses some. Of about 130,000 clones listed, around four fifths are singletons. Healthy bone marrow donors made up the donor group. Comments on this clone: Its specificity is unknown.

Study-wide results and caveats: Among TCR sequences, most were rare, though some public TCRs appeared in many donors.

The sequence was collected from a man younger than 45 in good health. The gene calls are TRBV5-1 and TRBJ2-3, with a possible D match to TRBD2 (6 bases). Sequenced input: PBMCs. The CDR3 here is CASTRGDADTQYF. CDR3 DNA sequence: TGCGCCAGCACGCGGGGTGACGCAGATACGCAGTATTTT.